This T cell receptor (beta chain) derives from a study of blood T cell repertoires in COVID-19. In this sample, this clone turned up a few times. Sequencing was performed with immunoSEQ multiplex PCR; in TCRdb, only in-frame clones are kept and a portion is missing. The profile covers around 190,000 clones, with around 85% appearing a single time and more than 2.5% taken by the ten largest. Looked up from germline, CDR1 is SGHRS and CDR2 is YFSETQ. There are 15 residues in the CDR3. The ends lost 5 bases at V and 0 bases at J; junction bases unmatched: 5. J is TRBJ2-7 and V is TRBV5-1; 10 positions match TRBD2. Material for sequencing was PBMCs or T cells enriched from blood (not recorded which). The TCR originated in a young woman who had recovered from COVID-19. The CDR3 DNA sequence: TGCGCCAGCAGGTCCCTAGCGGGGGACTCCTACGAGCAGTACTTC. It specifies CASRSLAGDSYEQYF.